This TCR beta chain was captured by sequencing in a study of T cell responses to AZD1222 COVID-19 vaccine. Study summary: Samples with a second dose at about 4 or about 12 weeks were pooled together.

Per the germline V gene, CDR1 is MNHEY and CDR2 is SVGAGI. V lost 6 bases to trimming and J lost 0 bases, with 9 bases between them. The CDR3 sequence is 14 residues long. The study, taken as a whole, reports: Sampled repertoires all dated from after the peak T cell response. Mostly white British, mostly female donors; authors suggested clonal diversity may be underestimated. The study reported that nearly half of spike-specific TCRs target unmutated variant regions.

Of note for this clone: Its antigen remains unidentified.

Repertoires were generated with immunoSEQ multiplex PCR, while TCRdb's copy carries only in-frame clones and drops some. Of roughly 160,000 clones in the sample, around nine tenths were seen once. The sequencing used peripheral blood, collected on day 0 of AZD1222 vaccination. The V and J genes are TRBV6-5 and TRBJ1-3; the D is unclear. The receptor was derived from an adult in good health. The CDR3 bases are TGTGCCAGCAGCCCCCTGGCCTCTGGAAACACCATATATTTT. This sequence encodes CASSPLASGNTIYF.